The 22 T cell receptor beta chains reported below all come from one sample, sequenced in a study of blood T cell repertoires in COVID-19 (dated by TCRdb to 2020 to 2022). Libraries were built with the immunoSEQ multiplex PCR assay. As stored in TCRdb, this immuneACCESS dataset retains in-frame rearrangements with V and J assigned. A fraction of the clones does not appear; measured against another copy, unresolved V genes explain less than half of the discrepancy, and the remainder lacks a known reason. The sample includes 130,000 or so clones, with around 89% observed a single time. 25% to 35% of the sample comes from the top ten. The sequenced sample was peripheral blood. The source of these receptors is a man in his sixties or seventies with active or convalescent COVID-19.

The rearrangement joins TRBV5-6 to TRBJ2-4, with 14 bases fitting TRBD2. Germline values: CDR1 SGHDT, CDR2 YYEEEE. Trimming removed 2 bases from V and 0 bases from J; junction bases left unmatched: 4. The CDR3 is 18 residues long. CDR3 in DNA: TGTGCCAGCAGCTTCGGACTAGCGGGAGGACAAGCCAAAAACATTCAGTACTTC. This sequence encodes CASSFGLAGGQAKNIQYF.

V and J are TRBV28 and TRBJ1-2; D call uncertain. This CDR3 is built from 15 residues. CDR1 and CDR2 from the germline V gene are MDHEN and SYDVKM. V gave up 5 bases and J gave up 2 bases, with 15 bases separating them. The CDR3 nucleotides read TGTGCCAGCAGTCCATCAGACAAACTGAACTATGGCTACACCTTC. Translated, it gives CASSPSDKLNYGYTF.

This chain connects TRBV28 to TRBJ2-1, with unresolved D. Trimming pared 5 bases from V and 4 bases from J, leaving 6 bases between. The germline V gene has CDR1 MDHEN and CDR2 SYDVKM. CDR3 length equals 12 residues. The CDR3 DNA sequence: TGTGCCAGCAGTCTGCGGTACAATGAGCAGTTCTTC. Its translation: CASSLRYNEQFF.

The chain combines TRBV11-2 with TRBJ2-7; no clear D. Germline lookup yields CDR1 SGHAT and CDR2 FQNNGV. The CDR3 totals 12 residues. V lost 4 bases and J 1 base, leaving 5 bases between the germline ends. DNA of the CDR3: TGTGCCAGCAGCTCCCAGTCCTACGAGCAGTACTTC. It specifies CASSSQSYEQYF.

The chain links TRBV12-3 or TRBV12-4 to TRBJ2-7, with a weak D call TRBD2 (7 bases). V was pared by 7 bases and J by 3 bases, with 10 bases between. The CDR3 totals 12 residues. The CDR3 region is CASTRGGYEQYF. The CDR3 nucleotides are TGTGCCAGCACGAGGGGGGGCTACGAGCAGTACTTC.

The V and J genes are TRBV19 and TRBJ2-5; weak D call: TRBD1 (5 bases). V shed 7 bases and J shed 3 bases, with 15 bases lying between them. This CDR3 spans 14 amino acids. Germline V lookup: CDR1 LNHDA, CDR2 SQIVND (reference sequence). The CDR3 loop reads CASTMGQGEETQYF. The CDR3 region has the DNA TGTGCCAGTACCATGGGGCAGGGCGAAGAGACCCAGTACTTC.

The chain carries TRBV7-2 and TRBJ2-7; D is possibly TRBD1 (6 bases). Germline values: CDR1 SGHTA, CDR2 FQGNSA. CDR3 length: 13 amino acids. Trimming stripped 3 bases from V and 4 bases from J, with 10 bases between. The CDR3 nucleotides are TGTGCCAGCAGCTTGGGACATCAGTACGAGCAGTACTTC. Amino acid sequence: CASSLGHQYEQYF.

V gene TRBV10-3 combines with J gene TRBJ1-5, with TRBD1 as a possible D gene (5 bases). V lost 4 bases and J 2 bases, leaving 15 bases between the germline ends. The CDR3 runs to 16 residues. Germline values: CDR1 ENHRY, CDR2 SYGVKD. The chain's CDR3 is CAISANGGIGNQPQHF. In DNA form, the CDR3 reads TGTGCCATCAGTGCCAACGGGGGTATTGGCAATCAGCCCCAGCATTTT.

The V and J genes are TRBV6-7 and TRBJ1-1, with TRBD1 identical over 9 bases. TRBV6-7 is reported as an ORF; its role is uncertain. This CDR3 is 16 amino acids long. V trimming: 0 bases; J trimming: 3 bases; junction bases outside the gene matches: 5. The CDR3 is CASSYSWGQGYTEAFF. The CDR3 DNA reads TGTGCCAGCAGTTACTCGTGGGGACAGGGTTACACTGAAGCTTTCTTT.

The CDR3 region is CASGRERTGTSRTQYF. The CDR3 nucleotides read TGTGCCAGCGGCAGGGAGAGGACAGGGACTTCGCGTACGCAGTATTTT. J is TRBJ2-3 and V is TRBV5-4, with TRBD1 matching 8 bases. V was clipped by 7 bases and J by 8 bases; unmatched bases: 18. The CDR3 is made up of 16 amino acids. The germline V gene encodes CDR1 SGHNT and CDR2 YYREEE (reference sequence).

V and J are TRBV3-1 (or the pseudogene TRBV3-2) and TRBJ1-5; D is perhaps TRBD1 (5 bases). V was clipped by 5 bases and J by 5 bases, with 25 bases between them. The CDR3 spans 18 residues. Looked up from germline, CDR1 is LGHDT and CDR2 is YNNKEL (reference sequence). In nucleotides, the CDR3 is TGTGCCAGCAGCAATAGACCCCCGGGGGATGTAAAACATCAGCCCCAGCATTTT. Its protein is CASSNRPPGDVKHQPQHF.

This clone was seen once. CDR3: CAISESMGGTTDGYTF. Written as DNA, the CDR3 is TGTGCCATCAGTGAGTCAATGGGAGGGACTACTGATGGCTACACCTTC. The chain recombines TRBV10-3 with TRBJ1-2; D possibly corresponds to TRBD1 (5 bases). Trimming left V 0 bases short and J 6 bases short, with 17 bases between. The CDR3 covers 16 residues. CDR1 is ENHRY and CDR2 is SYGVKD in the germline V gene.

CDR3 sequence reads: CASSPDTTSNYGYTF. The CDR3 DNA sequence: TGTGCCAGCTCACCGGACACGACTTCTAACTATGGCTACACCTTC. The rearrangement uses TRBV18 and TRBJ1-2; tentatively, D is TRBD1 (5 bases). V was shortened by 3 bases and J by 0 bases, with 11 bases between the two germline ends. The CDR3 totals 15 residues. CDR1 KGHSH and CDR2 LQKENI come from the germline V gene. Based on the CDR3 plus reference TRBV18 and TRBJ1-2, the full variable domain is NAGVMQNPRHLVRRRGQEARLRCSPMKGHSHVYWYRQLPEEGLKFMVYLQKENIIDESGMPKERFSAEFPKEGPSILRIQQVVRGDSAAYFCASSPDTTSNYGYTFGSGTRLTVV.

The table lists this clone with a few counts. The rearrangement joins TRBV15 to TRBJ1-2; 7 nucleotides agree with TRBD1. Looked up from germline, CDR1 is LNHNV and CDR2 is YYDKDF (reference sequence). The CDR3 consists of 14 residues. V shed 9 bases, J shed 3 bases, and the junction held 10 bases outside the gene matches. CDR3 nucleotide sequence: TGTGCCACAGGGGGCGGGACCGCTGACTATGGCTACACCTTC. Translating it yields CATGGGTADYGYTF. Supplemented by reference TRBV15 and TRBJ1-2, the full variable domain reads DAMVIQNPRYQVTQFGKPVTLSCSQTLNHNVMYWYQQKSSQAPKLLFHYYDKDFNNEADTPDNFQSRRPNTSFCFLDIRSPGLGDTAMYLCATGGGTADYGYTFGSGTRLTVV.

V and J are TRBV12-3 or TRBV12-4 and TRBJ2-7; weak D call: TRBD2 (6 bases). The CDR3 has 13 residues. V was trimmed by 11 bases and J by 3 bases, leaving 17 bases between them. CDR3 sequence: CASGRDSNYEQYF. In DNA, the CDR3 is TGTGCCTCCGGCCGGGACTCCAACTACGAGCAGTACTTC.

The CDR3 coding sequence is TGTGCCAGCAGCTCTTGGGACACTGGTGAAGCTTTCTTT. Translating gives CASSSWDTGEAFF. The genes are TRBV11-1 and TRBJ1-1; D perhaps matches TRBD1 (6 bases). The CDR3 length is 13 residues. Germline V CDR1 and CDR2: SGHAT, FQDESV (reference sequence). V gave up 4 bases and J gave up 7 bases, with 13 bases separating them.

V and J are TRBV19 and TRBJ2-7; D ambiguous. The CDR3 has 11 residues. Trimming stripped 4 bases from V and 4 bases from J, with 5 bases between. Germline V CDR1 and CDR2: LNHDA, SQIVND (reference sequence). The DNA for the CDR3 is TGTGCCAGTAGTAGCTATTACGAGCAGTACTTC. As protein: CASSSYYEQYF. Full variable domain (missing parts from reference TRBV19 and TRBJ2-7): DGGITQSPKYLFRKEGQNVTLSCEQNLNHDAMYWYRQDPGQGLRLIYYSQIVNDFQKGDIAEGYSVSREKKESFPLTVTSAQKNPTAFYLCASSSYYEQYFGPGTRLTVT.

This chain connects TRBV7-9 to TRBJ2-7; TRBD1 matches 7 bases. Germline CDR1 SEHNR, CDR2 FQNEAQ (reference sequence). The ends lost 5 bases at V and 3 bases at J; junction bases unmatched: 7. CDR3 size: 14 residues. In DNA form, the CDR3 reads TGTGCCAGCAGCGCCGGGACAGAGCTCTACGAGCAGTACTTC. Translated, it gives CASSAGTELYEQYF.

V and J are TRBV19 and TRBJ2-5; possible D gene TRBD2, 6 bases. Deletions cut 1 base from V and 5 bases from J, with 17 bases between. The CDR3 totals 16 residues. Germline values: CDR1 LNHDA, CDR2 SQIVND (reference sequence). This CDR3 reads CASSIANSGGWETQYF. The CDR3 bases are TGTGCCAGTAGTATAGCGAATAGCGGCGGGTGGGAGACCCAGTACTTC.

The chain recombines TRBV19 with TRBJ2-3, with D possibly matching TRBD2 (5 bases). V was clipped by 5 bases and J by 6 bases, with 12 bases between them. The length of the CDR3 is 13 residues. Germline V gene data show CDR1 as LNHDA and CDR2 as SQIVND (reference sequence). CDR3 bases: TGTGCCAGTAGTCAAGGACTGTGGGATACGCAGTATTTT. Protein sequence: CASSQGLWDTQYF.

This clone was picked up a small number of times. The CDR3 loop is CASSLPGMENEQFF. CDR3 sequence (DNA): TGTGCCAGCAGCTTACCGGGGATGGAGAATGAGCAGTTCTTC. J is TRBJ2-1 and V is TRBV11-2; possible D gene TRBD2, 5 bases. CDR3 length equals 14 residues. Trimming removed 2 bases at V and 7 bases at J, with 12 bases between. The germline gives CDR1 SGHAT, CDR2 FQNNGV.

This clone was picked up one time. The CDR3 sequence: CASSSEGQGPHNYGYTF. CDR3 coding DNA: TGTGCCAGCAGTTCCGAGGGACAGGGCCCCCATAACTATGGCTACACCTTC. V usage is TRBV28 and J usage is TRBJ1-2; 9 nucleotides agree with TRBD1. Germline assignment: CDR1 MDHEN and CDR2 SYDVKM. Trimming removed 4 bases from V and 1 base from J; junction bases left unmatched: 10. The CDR3 extends over 17 amino acids.